These T cell receptor beta chains were read from a single sample in a study of OX40 agonist ivuxolimab in advanced cancers. Clones were read by immunoSEQ multiplex PCR, and TCRdb kept only the in-frame ones, dropping some. The top ten clones hold approximately 20% of a sample with some 30,000 clones, roughly 84% of them seen once. Sequencing used CD4+ or CD8+ T cells sorted from blood, obtained in a trial of the OX40 agonist ivuxolimab. These receptors all stem from an adult with an advanced solid tumor such as melanoma, head and neck, liver or kidney cancer. Each CDR3 is given with its conserved first and last residue. D genes are given only for firm matches. The size entry is marked missing in some rows and otherwise reads once, few, many or a size class.

v_call: TRBV6-5; clone_size: .; d_call: TRBD1; j_call: TRBJ2-7; cdr3_nt: TGTGCCAGCAGTTTCTTGACAGGGGGGGAAGAGCAGTACTTC; cdr3_aa: CASSFLTGGEEQYF
v_call: TRBV7-9; clone_size: once; d_call: .; j_call: TRBJ1-3; cdr3_nt: TGTGCCAGCAGCTTAGAGGGGTTCGGAAACACCATATATTTT; cdr3_aa: CASSLEGFGNTIYF
v_call: TRBV30; clone_size: .; d_call: TRBD1; j_call: TRBJ1-2; cdr3_nt: TGTGCCTGGACACCGGGACAGGGCCATGGCTACACCTTC; cdr3_aa: CAWTPGQGHGYTF
v_call: TRBV29-1; clone_size: once; d_call: .; j_call: TRBJ2-3; cdr3_nt: TGCAGCGTTGAGGCCCGGACAGATACGCAGTATTTT; cdr3_aa: CSVEARTDTQYF
v_call: TRBV27; clone_size: .; d_call: .; j_call: TRBJ2-7; cdr3_nt: TGTGCCAGCAGTTTAGGAGGAACGAAGTCGGACGAGCAGTACTTC; cdr3_aa: CASSLGGTKSDEQYF
v_call: TRBV28; clone_size: .; d_call: TRBD1; j_call: TRBJ1-2; cdr3_nt: TGTGCCAGCAGTCCCCGGGACAGGAGATACTATGGCTACACCTTC; cdr3_aa: CASSPRDRRYYGYTF
v_call: TRBV11-1; clone_size: .; d_call: .; j_call: TRBJ2-3; cdr3_nt: TGTGCCAGCAGTCCTACTACCACAGATACGCAGTATTTT; cdr3_aa: CASSPTTTDTQYF
v_call: TRBV6-5; clone_size: .; d_call: .; j_call: TRBJ1-2; cdr3_nt: TGTGCCGTAGAGGCACCTAACTATGGCTACACCTTC; cdr3_aa: CAVEAPNYGYTF
v_call: TRBV15; clone_size: few; d_call: .; j_call: TRBJ2-7; cdr3_nt: TGTGCCACCAGCAGAGATGCTGCTAGCTCCTACGAGCAGTACTTC; cdr3_aa: CATSRDAASSYEQYF
v_call: TRBV28; clone_size: .; d_call: .; j_call: TRBJ2-3; cdr3_nt: TGTGCCACGGGTCGCACAGATACGCAGTATTTT; cdr3_aa: CATGRTDTQYF
v_call: TRBV18; clone_size: once; d_call: .; j_call: TRBJ1-1; cdr3_nt: TGTGCCAGCTCACCACCAGGGGGTTGGACTGAAGCTTTCTTT; cdr3_aa: CASSPPGGWTEAFF
v_call: TRBV9; clone_size: .; d_call: TRBD2; j_call: TRBJ2-7; cdr3_nt: TGTGCCAGCAGCCCACTGGCTAGCGGGAGTAGTGGAACCTACGAGCAGTACTTC; cdr3_aa: CASSPLASGSSGTYEQYF
v_call: TRBV4-2; clone_size: .; d_call: .; j_call: TRBJ2-6; cdr3_nt: TGTGCCAGCAGCCAAGATCCTGGACAGATTTTGTCTGGGGCCAACGTCCTGACTTTC; cdr3_aa: CASSQDPGQILSGANVLTF